This TCR beta chain was sequenced in a study of yellow fever vaccine responses in identical twins. Study conclusions and caveats: Vaccine-induced T cell responses in twins were reportedly observed to appear partly convergent, partly personalized.

Details on this clonotype: No antigen is known for it.

TCRdb reanalysed the RT-PCR reads using MiXCR and keeps one entry per CDR3 protein. The table includes 13,000 or so distinct CDR3 sequences, approximately 84% detected once. J was trimmed by 3 bases and V by 4 bases; bases with no gene match: 5. Germline V CDR1 and CDR2: DFQATT, SNEGSKA (reference sequence). The CDR3 length is 13 residues. The material was T cells from blood (PBMCs), unsorted or a sorted subset (not recorded which), obtained before or after yellow fever vaccination (not recorded which). The chain has TRBV20-1 and TRBJ2-7, with 8 bases aligning to TRBD2. This receptor was taken from a woman aged 18-29 years who received the yellow fever vaccine. The CDR3: CSAKAGVDYEQYF. The CDR3 coding sequence is TGCAGTGCTAAAGCGGGAGTTGACTACGAGCAGTACTTC.